This TCR beta chain was identified in a study of T cells in Graves' hyperthyroidism and ophthalmopathy. There were TCR beta CDR3 regions amplified from RNA transcripts. Researchers ran a first-round RT-PCR on the TCR CDR3 using the HTBI primer set. Each CDR3 protein gets one entry after TCRdb re-called the multiplex PCR reads with MiXCR. The sample has approximately 630,000 distinct CDR3 sequences; around 15% are singletons. This clonotype was counted ten times or more. Its antigen is not identified. Investigators excluded patients with uncontrolled infection, other autoimmune disease, pregnancy or lactation. V gave up 8 bases and J gave up 5 bases; unmatched junction bases: 12. CDR3 length: 15 residues. Germline loops: CDR1 SNHLY, CDR2 FYNNEI. General study findings and limits: Separating ophthalmopathy from stable hyperthyroidism was achieved by a 13 V-J model.

Sequencing used blood. The J gene is TRBJ2-3, the V gene TRBV2, with 8 bases fitting TRBD2. This clonotype was sampled from a woman aged 25 to 45 with Graves' hyperthyroidism. The CDR3 sequence is CASFILAGVVDTQYF. The CDR3 coding sequence is TGTGCCAGCTTCATTCTAGCGGGCGTGGTAGATACGCAGTATTTT.